This T cell receptor beta chain stems from a study of blood T cell repertoires in COVID-19. In the study overall: Researchers got acute and convalescent COVID-19 samples from the United States, Italy and Spain.

Authors' methods: Estimation of nucleated cell counts relied on the amplification of reference gene primers. Clones were sequenced by immunoSEQ multiplex PCR, and TCRdb holds only the in-frame ones, with some missing. V and J calls and clone size follow that table, whereas D and trimming were derived from the DNA. The data contain 150,000 to 200,000 clones, more than 80% of them singletons. In regard to this clone: The sample contains more than one DNA sequence encoding this CDR3.

Between the trimmed V and J ends, which lost 8 bases and 0 bases, there was a span of 8 bases. The CDR3 sequence is 13 residues long. Germline V gene sequence: CDR1 MDHEN, CDR2 SYDVKM. The sample was peripheral blood. The TCR comes from a woman aged 55-69 years with acute or convalescent COVID-19. The genes are TRBV28 and TRBJ1-5, with D unresolved. The CDR3: CASSRDSNQPQHF. The CDR3 bases are TGTGCCAGCTCTAGAGATAGCAATCAGCCCCAGCATTTT.